One and the same sample provided the 2 T cell receptor beta chains below, sequenced in a study of molecular identifiers for immune sequencing clone quantification. Using its own MiXCR run on the PCR reads, TCRdb lists one record per CDR3 protein. This table has about 640,000 distinct CDR3 sequences, about 20% appearing once. The sequenced sample consisted of naive CD8+ T cells from blood, with Jurkat cell RNA spiked in. Subset of the sample: FACS-sorted CD8+CD4-CCR7+CD45RA+ naive T cells. These receptors were taken from a human donor in good health. Some libraries in this study had Jurkat cell RNA spiked in.

There are a few counts of this clonotype. This chain links TRBV13 with TRBJ2-3, with 9 bases lining up with TRBD1. Germline CDR1 reads PRHDT; CDR2 reads FYEKMQ (reference sequence). The J segment lost 4 bases and the V segment lost 5 bases, leaving 10 bases of the junction unmatched. This CDR3 is 16 amino acids long. CDR3 amino acids: CASSPGTGTFADTQYF. The CDR3 DNA follows: TGTGCCAGCAGCCCCGGGACAGGGACTTTCGCAGATACGCAGTATTTT.

In this sample, this clonotype turned up a few times. The chain carries TRBV30 and TRBJ2-4, with no clear D. This CDR3 is built from 14 residues. CDR1 GTSNPN and CDR2 SVGIG come from the germline V gene (reference sequence). The V and J ends lost 0 bases and 1 base respectively, with 7 bases between them. The CDR3 here is CAWSVGGAKNIQYF. In nucleotides, the CDR3 is TGTGCCTGGAGTGTCGGTGGGGCCAAAAACATTCAGTACTTC. Together with reference TRBV30 and TRBJ2-4, the CDR3 gives the full variable domain: SQTIHQWPATLVQPVGSPLSLECTVEGTSNPNLYWYRQAAGRGLQLLFYSVGIGQISSEVPQNLSASRPQDRQFILSSKKLLLSDSGFYLCAWSVGGAKNIQYFGAGTRLSVL.